This T cell receptor beta chain was identified in a study of T cells after yellow fever vaccination. V shed 3 bases and J shed 4 bases, with 15 bases lying between them. CDR1 is MGHRA, CDR2 YSYEKL, per germline. The CDR3 runs 16 residues. There are a few counts of this clonotype. MiXCR was run by TCRdb on the 5' RACE reads, yielding one entry per CDR3 protein. Here the sample spans around 310,000 distinct CDR3 sequences, about 3.5% being singletons. The chain has TRBV4-1 and TRBJ2-2; D perhaps matches TRBD2 (5 bases). Specimen: PBMCs, collected on the day of the yellow fever booster vaccination. This receptor was identified in a man between 18 and 29 years old who received the YFV17D yellow fever vaccine. The CDR3: CASSQTRADFTGELFF. CDR3 nucleotides: TGCGCCAGCAGCCAGACCCGAGCGGACTTCACCGGGGAGCTGTTTTTT.